The clone carrying this TCR beta chain appeared many times. Its antigen is unidentified. TCR cDNA molecules were tagged individually, and each one carried a unique molecular identifier. Via MiXCR, TCRdb re-called the 5' RACE reads, giving one row per CDR3 protein. The top ten hold approximately 2% of the sample, which has roughly 72,000 distinct CDR3 sequences, nearly 9% seen once. These data are taken from a study of spatial heterogeneity in lung cancer. Study-level background: Detected beta-chain sequences consistently exceeded alpha-chain sequences. In raw reads, more than 9.5 appearances on average were recorded for each unique TCR and UMI combination.

Documented time point: blood at routine non-recurrence follow-up after resection. Study-level results: More often at tumor resection than at routine follow-up, ubiquitous expanded tumor TCRs were detected in the blood.

With V trimmed by 6 bases and J by 6 bases, 2 bases remained unmatched. Germline CDR1 is WNHNN and CDR2 is SYGVQD (reference sequence). The CDR3 contains 12 residues. The sample was PBMCs, taken at follow-up. This clonotype originated in a female donor with early-stage non-small cell lung cancer. The gene calls are TRBV10-1 and TRBJ2-7; 10 bases fit TRBD1. The CDR3 bases are TGCGCCAGCAGCGGGACAGGGGTCGAGCAGTACTTC. It yields the protein CASSGTGVEQYF.